This T cell receptor beta chain was identified in a study of CD4 and CD8 cells across lung adenocarcinoma regions. TCRdb analysed the PCR reads with MiXCR anew, one entry per CDR3 protein. The sample lists about 9,600 distinct CDR3 sequences, around 49% occurring once. The CDR3 covers 16 residues. V trimming: 5 bases; J trimming: 9 bases; junction bases outside the gene matches: 12. The germline V gene has CDR1 MNHEY and CDR2 SVGEGT. Localized lung adenocarcinoma, a non-small cell lung cancer, affected the donors. Sequenced sample: CD4+ T cells from the margin of a lung tumor. This sequence originates from a male donor with lung adenocarcinoma. The CD4 and CD8 labels of this study may be unreliable. This chain connects TRBV6-2 or TRBV6-3 to TRBJ2-1; TRBD2 matches 11 bases. The CDR3 sequence: CASSPWVAGGQGEQFF. The CDR3 coding sequence is TGTGCCAGCAGTCCCTGGGTAGCGGGGGGGCAGGGTGAGCAGTTCTTC.